The 7 T cell receptor beta chains given below trace back to one sample, sequenced in a study of breast tumors, draining lymph nodes, adjacent tissues. TCRdb reprocessed the multiplex PCR reads via MiXCR and lists one record per CDR3 protein. The sample includes 120,000 or so distinct CDR3 sequences, about 20% of them seen just once. Axillary draining lymph nodes of breast cancer patients supplied the node samples. Sequencing input: axillary lymph node tissue. The receptors come from a female donor with breast cancer. Some clones in this sample may be carry-over from other donors' samples.

Ten or more counts support this clonotype. This rearrangement joins TRBV6-1 to TRBJ2-5, with D perhaps matching TRBD2 (5 bases). The V end was cut by 8 bases, the J end by 1 base, with 11 bases between. Germline-derived CDR1 and CDR2 are MNHNS and SASEGT. CDR3 length equals 13 residues. The CDR3 reads CASLGLLQETQYF. The CDR3 DNA reads as TGTGCCAGCCTCGGACTGCTCCAAGAGACCCAGTACTTC.

The rearrangement uses TRBV20-1 and TRBJ2-3; unclear D gene. CDR3 length: 14 amino acids. Germline CDR1 DFQATT, CDR2 SNEGSKA (reference sequence). V lost 4 bases and J 0 bases, leaving 11 bases between the germline ends. The CDR3 loop reads CSAKSETSTDTQYF. The CDR3 DNA reads TGCAGTGCTAAAAGCGAGACTAGCACAGATACGCAGTATTTT.

This clonotype was picked up many times. The chain has TRBV12-3 or TRBV12-4 and TRBJ1-3, with a tentative D call TRBD1 (6 bases). The CDR3 loop spans 15 amino acids. Between the trimmed V and J ends, which lost 7 bases and 0 bases, there was a span of 13 bases. The CDR3 protein is CASTSRDTSGNTIYF. The CDR3 nucleotides are TGTGCCAGCACCAGCAGGGACACCTCTGGAAACACCATATATTTT.

This clonotype was seen many times. The V gene is TRBV20-1, the J gene TRBJ2-1; TRBD2 agrees at 10 bases. Losses at the gene ends were 0 bases for V and 3 bases for J; bases not matched to a gene: 5. The CDR3 extends over 16 amino acids. The germline gives CDR1 DFQATT, CDR2 SNEGSKA (reference sequence). DNA for the CDR3: TGCAGTGCTAGAGATCCCCAGCGGGGGGGCTACAATGAGCAGTTCTTC. Its protein product is CSARDPQRGGYNEQFF.

In this sample, this clonotype turned up many times. The J gene is TRBJ2-1, the V gene TRBV5-1, with 11 nucleotides matching TRBD2. The germline gives CDR1 SGHRS, CDR2 YFSETQ. The CDR3 runs 15 residues. V lost 0 bases to trimming and J lost 4 bases; unmatched junction nucleotides: 0. In DNA form, the CDR3 reads TGCGCCAGCAGCTTGGGACTAGCGGGATACAATGAGCAGTTCTTC. Its translation is CASSLGLAGYNEQFF.

This clonotype was found a few times. Just one base apart from a much larger clone, this may be a read error. This chain connects TRBV11-2 to TRBJ2-7; possibly TRBD1 or TRBD2 for D (6 bases each). Germline lookup yields CDR1 SGHAT and CDR2 FQNNGV. V was trimmed by 5 bases and J by 3 bases, leaving 14 bases between them. The CDR3 runs 14 residues. The CDR3 DNA follows: TGTGCCAGCAGCCTTAGCGGAGGGGGCTACGAGCAGTACTTC. Protein sequence: CASSLSGGGYEQYF.

Of note for this clonotype: A much bigger clone sits one base away, suggesting this may be a read error. The V gene is TRBV2, the J gene TRBJ2-7; 10 positions match TRBD1. Germline loops: CDR1 SNHLY, CDR2 FYNNEI. J lost 5 bases, V lost 8 bases, and 9 bases had no gene match. The CDR3 runs 14 residues. CDR3 DNA sequence: TGTGCCAGCGAAAGGGACAGGGGTGTTGACGAGCAGTACTTC. The encoded protein is CASERDRGVDEQYF.